These T cell receptor beta chains were read from a single sample in a study of T cells in narcolepsy. TCRdb's table, derived via immunoSEQ multiplex PCR, lists solely in-frame clones and lacks some. The data show 26,000 or so clones, with about 84% seen just once and 3.4% held by the top ten. What was sequenced was CD45RA- memory CD4+ T cells from PBMCs. These receptors were taken from a human donor with narcolepsy. CDR3s leave out the opening cysteine and the closing phenylalanine or tryptophan.

ASSAPAGGRGEQF | TRBJ2-1 | TRBV9
ASSRDNSGNTIY | TRBJ1-3 | TRBV5-1
ASSRTANTGELF | TRBJ2-2 | TRBV10-1
ASSPLRTQRGTDTQY | TRBJ2-3 | TRBV18
ASSIDSFSGANVLT | TRBJ2-6 | TRBV28
ASSLRTSGGETQY | TRBJ2-5 | TRBV5-1
ASTKIRGGRETQY | TRBJ2-5 | TRBV6-4
ASGLAPRGLAGSPREQY | TRBJ2-3 | TRBV12-5
ASSLSARGPGTDTQY | TRBJ2-3 | TRBV5-1
AWRIQGMNTEAF | TRBJ1-1 | TRBV30
ASSIQGSDEKLF | TRBJ1-4 | TRBV19
ASSERTGGNSPLH | TRBJ1-6 | TRBV2
ARGGQGVTSASTDTQY | TRBJ2-3 | TRBV2
ASSLAGTVSSGNTIY | TRBJ1-3 | TRBV5-1
ASSLDRVRRDTQY | TRBJ2-3 | TRBV5-1
ASSSHTYEQY | TRBJ2-7 | TRBV11-3
ASRTLQGTGELF | TRBJ2-2 | TRBV19
ASSLDFTRDTQY | TRBJ2-3 | TRBV11-2
AISGGEGSQPQH | TRBJ1-5 | TRBV10-3
ASSLAQGTGNTIY | TRBJ1-3 | TRBV7-6
ASSLGLAVSTDTQY | TRBJ2-3 | TRBV7-3
ASSLRGSGSSNQPQH | TRBJ1-5 | TRBV27
ASSLLRGGVTVEQY | TRBJ2-7 | TRBV5-1
ASSQDWGQQTGELF | TRBJ2-2 | TRBV4-1
ASSYSTGQGGSPLH | TRBJ1-6 | TRBV6-5
ASSQGTGPHTSYNEQF | TRBJ2-1 | TRBV4-1
AISERTGALEAF | TRBJ1-1 | TRBV10-3
ASSPEGATGSYRYEQY | TRBJ2-7 | TRBV5-1
ASSQYRGNEQF | TRBJ2-1 | TRBV4-2
ASSLLSGGDNEQF | TRBJ2-1 | TRBV6-4
ASSLAGQGVSNEQY | . | TRBV5-1
ASSARTGSTDTQY | TRBJ2-3 | TRBV10-1
ASSSLASAAF | TRBJ1-1 | TRBV7-2
ASRDRALSTEAF | TRBJ1-1 | TRBV6-9
ASSTPRDSDYGYT | TRBJ1-2 | TRBV5-4
ASSLYGSYNEQF | TRBJ2-1 | TRBV7-3
ASSLSSVGNTIY | TRBJ1-3 | TRBV28
ASSVVSSNTGELF | TRBJ2-2 | TRBV9
ASSQGLETQY | TRBJ2-5 | TRBV7-9
ASSEQGSNTEAF | TRBJ1-1 | TRBV7-3